What follows is one T cell receptor (beta chain) and its context. This clonotype was counted ten times or more. The antigen it binds to is not known. No much larger clonotype is one base removed from it; base qualities were not supplied. The sample is drawn from a study of neurological immune-mediated disorders (dated by TCRdb to between 2018 and 2021). A note on the overall study: Peripheral blood TCR-beta repertoires from HTLV-I-associated myelopathy (HAM/TSP) patients, multiple sclerosis patients and healthy controls were compared by UMI-based sequencing. Of the approximately 70 subjects in the cohort, around 15 were HAM/TSP patients, roughly 34 were multiple sclerosis patients, and about 20 were healthy controls. The roughly 110 TCR-beta libraries included longitudinal samples, technical triplicates and paired sorted CD4+ and CD8+ T-cell subsets alongside PBMC samples. The full study reports these points: Across subjects, expanded clones never shared an identical CDR3 amino acid sequence, which suggests that the TCR-beta repertoires in every group were private. The highest TCR clonal expansion was observed in HAM/TSP patients, whereas the lowest was observed in MS patients, even when compared with healthy controls.

cDNA was synthesized by template-switch 5'RACE using a primer with a 10-nucleotide random unique molecular identifier that tagged each TCR transcript. Every sequencing run covered 15-18 subjects and yielded more than 180 million TCR-beta sequences. The RNeasy kit was used to extract total RNA. The KAPA Real-time Library Amplification kit was used to amplify TCR-beta VDJ regions with primers for the TCR constant region and the 5'RACE anchor. A first PCR added sample indexes and Illumina adaptors, after which a second PCR increased the library yield. After purification with Ampure beads, the TCR product of roughly 650 bp was size-selected on a 2% E-gel SizeSelection system. Before pooling, library quality was checked on a Bioanalyzer, concentration was measured with Qubit, and libraries were quantified with the Kapa Library Quantification kit. An Illumina HiSeq 2500 sequenced the libraries paired-end 2 x 150 bp. To increase sequence diversity, about 23-32% phiX was spiked into each library pool. Concerning the study's data processing: The UMI-based MiGEC pipeline processed quality-filtered reads and removed over 90% of raw TCR sequences during error correction. IMGT germline references were used for alignment of VDJ genes, and clonotypes were defined by a unique CDR3 amino acid sequence together with V-J genes. Clonal expansion, Shannon diversity and CDR3 relatedness were evaluated with VDJtools (CalcPairwiseDistances, ClusterSamples), while phylogenetic trees were built in CLCbio workbench. Expanded clones were defined as having at least 8 unique UMIs, based on coefficient-of-variation modelling across technical triplicates. The public sequencing data were trimmed at Q25 with fastp and processed into clonotypes with MiXCR by TCRdb, which kept only in-frame beta chains. Each entry merges the rows of one CDR3 protein and shows their most common DNA and genes. Here the V and J calls rest on TCRdb's processing, not on the authors' analysis. This sample gives fewer than 40,000 distinct CDR3 sequences in total; approximately 5% of them show up just once. The ten largest clones add up to 2% to 2.5% of the sample.

The healthy controls were volunteers from a blood bank in Maryland, USA. TCR libraries for sorted subsets were made from 1 million sorted CD4+ or CD8+ T cells. PBMCs were separated from peripheral blood using Ficoll-Hypaque density gradient centrifugation and then cryopreserved in liquid nitrogen. The study also sequenced paired sorted CD4+ and CD8+ subsets from healthy controls, HAM/TSP patients and MS patients. The CDR3 sequence holds 14 residues, the cysteine and phenylalanine included. The read is trimmed to its CDR3 DNA, 42 bases read in frame from base 1. The germline V end is reduced by 5 bases and the J end by 4 bases; junction bases left unmatched: 8. CDR1 and CDR2 are read off the germline V gene (reference sequence) as MNHEY and SMNVEV.

The sequence is built from TRBV27 and TRBJ2-7; 7 bases in the junction line up with TRBD1. Material: CD4+ T cells from blood. This TCR derives from a woman aged 45 to 65 in good health. The sequence in DNA is TGTGCCAGCAGTCCGTCAAGGGGGCCGTACGAGCAGTACTTC. This yields the protein CASSPSRGPYEQYF.